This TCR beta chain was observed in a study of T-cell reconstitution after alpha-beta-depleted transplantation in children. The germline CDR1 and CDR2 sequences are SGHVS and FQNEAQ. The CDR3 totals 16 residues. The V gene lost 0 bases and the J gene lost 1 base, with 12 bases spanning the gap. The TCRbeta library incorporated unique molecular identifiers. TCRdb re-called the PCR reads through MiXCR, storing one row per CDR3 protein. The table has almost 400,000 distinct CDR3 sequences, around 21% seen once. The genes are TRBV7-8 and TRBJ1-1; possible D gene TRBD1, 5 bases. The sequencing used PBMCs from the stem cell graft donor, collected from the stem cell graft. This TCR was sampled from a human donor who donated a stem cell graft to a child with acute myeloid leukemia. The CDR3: CASSLAVGGRNTEAFF. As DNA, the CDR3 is TGTGCCAGCAGCTTAGCTGTGGGGGGACGGAACACTGAAGCTTTCTTT.